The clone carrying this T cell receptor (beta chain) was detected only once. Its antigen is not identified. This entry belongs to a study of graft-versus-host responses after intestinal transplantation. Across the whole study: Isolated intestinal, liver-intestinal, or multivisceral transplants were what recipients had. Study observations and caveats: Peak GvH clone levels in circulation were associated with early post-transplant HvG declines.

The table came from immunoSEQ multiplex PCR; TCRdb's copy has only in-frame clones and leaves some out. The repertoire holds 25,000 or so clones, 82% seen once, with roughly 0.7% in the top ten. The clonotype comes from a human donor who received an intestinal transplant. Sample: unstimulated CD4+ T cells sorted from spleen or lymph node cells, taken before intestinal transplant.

For the CDR3, the DNA is TGTGCCAGCAGCCTAACGCTGTCAGGGCTCTATGGCTACACCTTC. This codes for CASSLTLSGLYGYTF. The rearrangement joins TRBV14 to TRBJ1-2; D possibly corresponds to TRBD1 (5 bases). Deletions cut 4 bases from V and 4 bases from J, with 16 bases between. The V gene's germline CDR1 is SGHDN and CDR2 FVKESK. This CDR3 has 15 amino acids.